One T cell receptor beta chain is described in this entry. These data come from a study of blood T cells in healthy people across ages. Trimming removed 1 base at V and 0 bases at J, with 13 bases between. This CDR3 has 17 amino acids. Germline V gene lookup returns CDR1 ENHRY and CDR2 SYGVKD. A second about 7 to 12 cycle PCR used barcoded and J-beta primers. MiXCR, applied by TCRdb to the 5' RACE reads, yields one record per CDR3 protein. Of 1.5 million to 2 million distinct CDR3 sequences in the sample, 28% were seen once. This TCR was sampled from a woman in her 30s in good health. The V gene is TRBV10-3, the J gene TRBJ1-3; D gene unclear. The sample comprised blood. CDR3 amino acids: CAISEWVGLSSGNTIYF. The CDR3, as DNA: TGTGCCATCAGTGAGTGGGTCGGCCTCAGCTCTGGAAACACCATATATTTT.